These 12 T cell receptor beta chains originate from one sample sequenced in a study of Ad26.COV2.S vaccination and SARS-CoV-2 variants. As for treatment: about 20 received Ad26.COV2.S at low or high dose, single or two shots; 5 received placebo; per-sample allocation not given. Collection of the samples took place on day 63 after the first injection of vaccine or placebo. The method was immunoSEQ multiplex PCR; TCRdb's version includes in-frame clones alone and lacks a portion of them. This sample has a few hundred thousand clones, with roughly 90% found just once. The sequencing used peripheral blood, collected in a trial of Ad26.COV2.S vaccine versus placebo. These receptors originate from a person between 18 and 59 years old who received the Ad26.COV2.S COVID-19 vaccine or a placebo.

The chain is built from TRBV6-5 and TRBJ1-1; D call uncertain. Germline V gene data show CDR1 as MNHEY and CDR2 as SVGAGI. The V end lost 7 bases, the J end lost 4 bases, and 13 bases lay between the germline ends. The length of the CDR3 is 13 residues. CDR3 coding DNA: TGTGCCAGCACCGACCCGGGGTTCACTGAAGCTTTCTTT. It yields the protein CASTDPGFTEAFF.

The chain combines TRBV19 with TRBJ2-1; D gene uncertain. CDR3 size: 14 residues. V was shortened by 3 bases and J by 7 bases, with 13 bases between the two germline ends. The germline V gene encodes CDR1 LNHDA and CDR2 SQIVND (reference sequence). For the CDR3, the DNA is TGTGCCAGTAGTATCGGGCTAGTTAGAAATGAGCAGTTCTTC. This gives the protein CASSIGLVRNEQFF.

The gene calls are TRBV30 and TRBJ1-2; no definite D call. The CDR3 is 13 amino acids. The germline gives CDR1 GTSNPN, CDR2 SVGIG (reference sequence). Trimming took off 4 bases at V and 0 bases at J, with 9 bases between the two ends. The CDR3 DNA is TGTGCCTGGACCGGCAGCGCTAACTATGGCTACACCTTC. Translated: CAWTGSANYGYTF.

This chain uses TRBV2 with TRBJ2-5; 14 bases agree with TRBD2. The CDR3 spans 17 residues. J lost 7 bases, V lost 0 bases, and 7 bases had no gene match. Germline CDR1 reads SNHLY; CDR2 reads FYNNEI. As DNA, the CDR3 is TGTGCCAGCAGTGAAGCGCTGACTAGCGGGGGGGCCGGGACCCAGTACTTC. It encodes CASSEALTSGGAGTQYF.

This chain uses TRBV7-9 with TRBJ1-4, with D maybe TRBD1 (6 bases). Germline loops: CDR1 SEHNR, CDR2 FQNEAQ (reference sequence). V lost 5 bases to trimming and J lost 4 bases, with 11 bases between them. This CDR3 is 14 amino acids long. CDR3 DNA sequence: TGTGCCAGCAGCCTAACAGGGTTTAATGAAAAACTGTTTTTT. Protein: CASSLTGFNEKLFF.

This sequence joins TRBV5-6 and TRBJ2-5, with 13 bases fitting TRBD2. This CDR3 is 15 amino acids long. The J segment lost 2 bases and the V segment lost 4 bases, leaving 2 bases of the junction unmatched. Germline CDR1 SGHDT, CDR2 YYEEEE. CDR3 nucleotides: TGTGCCAGCAGCACTAGCGGGGGGGCACAAGAGACCCAGTACTTC. Translation: CASSTSGGAQETQYF.

The chain joins TRBV12-3 or TRBV12-4 to TRBJ2-5; either TRBD1 or TRBD2 may fit D (6 bases each). CDR3 length equals 12 residues. The V end was cut by 6 bases, the J end by 6 bases, with 11 bases between. CDR3 DNA: TGTGCCAGCAGGGGGGGCGAGAAGACCCAGTACTTC. It specifies CASRGGEKTQYF.

The chain recombines TRBV6-1 with TRBJ2-7; tentative D call: TRBD1 (6 bases). V shed 1 base and J shed 2 bases, with 15 bases lying between them. The CDR3 totals 16 residues. Per germline, CDR1 MNHNS and CDR2 SASEGT. The CDR3 DNA follows: TGTGCCAGCAGTGAAGGTCTATGGACAGACCCCTACGAGCAGTACTTC. Translating it yields CASSEGLWTDPYEQYF.

The chain carries TRBV11-3 and TRBJ2-7; TRBD1 agrees at 7 bases. This CDR3 has 14 residues. V shed 5 bases, J shed 3 bases, and the junction held 7 bases outside the gene matches. Germline V CDR1 and CDR2: SGHNT, YENEEA. The CDR3 is CASSLHGDSYEQYF. The CDR3 coding sequence is TGTGCCAGCAGCCTTCACGGGGACAGCTACGAGCAGTACTTC.

This chain connects TRBV7-2 to TRBJ2-7, with D perhaps being TRBD1 or TRBD2 (5 bases each). Germline V gene lookup returns CDR1 SGHTA and CDR2 FQGNSA. The CDR3 extends over 16 amino acids. V was shortened by 1 base and J by 0 bases, with 13 bases between the two germline ends. The CDR3 is CASSLEIWGTSYEQYF. CDR3 DNA sequence: TGTGCCAGCAGCTTAGAGATTTGGGGGACCTCCTACGAGCAGTACTTC.

The rearrangement links TRBV7-8 to TRBJ2-5; no reliable D call. Trimming removed 2 bases at V and 5 bases at J, with 6 bases between. CDR1 is SGHVS, CDR2 FQNEAQ, per germline. This CDR3 has 12 amino acids. The CDR3 DNA reads as TGTGCCAGCAGCTTATTAGCTGAGACCCAGTACTTC. The encoded protein is CASSLLAETQYF. The full variable domain, in which reference TRBV7-8 and TRBJ2-5 provide the parts outside the CDR3, is GAGVSQSPRYKVAKRGQDVALRCDPISGHVSLFWYQQALGQGPEFLTYFQNEAQLDKSGLPSDRFFAERPEGSVSTLKIQRTQQEDSAVYLCASSLLAETQYFGPGTRLLVL.

V and J are TRBV12-3 or TRBV12-4 and TRBJ2-3; D is possibly TRBD1 or TRBD2 (5 bases each). The germline V and J ends were trimmed by 5 bases and 6 bases, with 12 bases remaining between them. The CDR3 sequence is 13 residues long. The CDR3 nucleotides read TGTGCCAGCAGTACGGGACCCGGGGATACGCAGTATTTT. Residues: CASSTGPGDTQYF.